These 14 T cell receptor beta chains were sequenced from one sample in a study of cytomegalovirus exposure and HLA in healthy donors. The PCR employed 60 Vbeta primers together with 13 Jbeta primers. The data were produced by immunoSEQ multiplex PCR, yet TCRdb's version contains in-frame clones alone and is incomplete. Recorded for this sample: approximately 130,000 clones. The sample taken for sequencing was PBMCs. Receptor source: a woman in her sixties in good health and CMV-seronegative.

The V gene is TRBV11-1, the J gene TRBJ1-3; the match to TRBD1 covers 8 bases. Germline-derived CDR1 and CDR2 are SGHAT and FQDESV (reference sequence). The trim removed 6 bases at V and 7 bases at J, leaving 8 bases unmatched. The CDR3 is 14 amino acids. The CDR3 nucleotides are TGTGCCAGCAGTCGGACAGGGACGAGGAACACCATATATTTT. Residues: CASSRTGTRNTIYF.

CDR3 DNA sequence: TGCGCCAGCTTTGAGTCGCCAGGGGTTACGGAGCAGTACTTC. Protein: CASFESPGVTEQYF. The chain uses TRBV5-1 and TRBJ2-7; TRBD1 might be the D (6 bases). Looked up from germline, CDR1 is SGHRS and CDR2 is YFSETQ. CDR3 length: 14 residues. Trimming removed 7 bases at V and 7 bases at J, with 21 bases between.

J is TRBJ1-3 and V is TRBV10-2; no firm D call. There are 13 residues in the CDR3. Trimming stripped 0 bases from V and 4 bases from J, with 4 bases between. Germline assignment: CDR1 WSHSY and CDR2 SAAADI. The CDR3 nucleotides read TGCGCCAGCAGTGAGTCGAGAGGAAACACCATATATTTT. Amino acids: CASSESRGNTIYF.

V and J are TRBV6-5 and TRBJ1-5; TRBD1 aligns across 7 bases. The length of the CDR3 is 14 residues. Per germline, CDR1 MNHEY and CDR2 SVGAGI. After removal of 6 bases from V and 6 bases from J, the junction contained 8 bases not matched to a gene. The CDR3 reads CASSQTGVAQPQHF. CDR3 coding DNA: TGTGCCAGCAGCCAAACAGGGGTGGCTCAGCCCCAGCATTTT.

The chain carries TRBV4-2 and TRBJ1-5, with 7 bases identical to TRBD1. This CDR3 has 17 amino acids. V gave up 1 base and J gave up 2 bases; unmatched junction bases: 8. In germline, CDR1 is LGHNA, CDR2 YNFKEQ. This CDR3 reads CASSQGDRARGNQPQHF. CDR3 coding DNA: TGTGCCAGCAGCCAAGGCGACAGGGCCCGGGGCAATCAGCCCCAGCATTTT.

The chain uses TRBV11-2 and TRBJ2-1; TRBD2 aligns across 7 bases. J gave up 9 bases and V 6 bases, and 11 bases lay outside the gene matches. CDR1 SGHAT and CDR2 FQNNGV come from the germline V gene. The CDR3 contains 14 residues. The CDR3 sequence: CASRGDYRSAEQFF. CDR3 nucleotides: TGTGCCAGCAGGGGGGACTATAGATCCGCTGAGCAGTTCTTC.

V gene TRBV5-4 combines with J gene TRBJ1-2; a weak D match, TRBD1 (5 bases). V lost 0 bases, J lost 8 bases, and 17 bases lay in between. This CDR3 is 15 amino acids long. From germline, CDR1 is SGHNT and CDR2 YYREEE (reference sequence). The CDR3 sequence: CASSLVAGPPLGYTF. The CDR3, as DNA: TGTGCCAGCAGCTTGGTTGCAGGGCCCCCACTAGGCTACACCTTC.

The V call is TRBV28, the J call TRBJ2-1, with 12 bases that match TRBD2. The CDR3 is 15 residues long. V was clipped by 6 bases and J by 7 bases; unmatched bases: 7. Per the germline V gene, CDR1 is MDHEN and CDR2 is SYDVKM. As DNA, the CDR3 is TGTGCCAGCAGGACCGGACTAGCGGGACATAATGAGCAGTTCTTC. Translation gives CASRTGLAGHNEQFF.

The chain links TRBV11-3 to TRBJ2-3; no clear D. This CDR3 is built from 14 residues. With 4 bases removed from V and 0 bases from J, the gap between germline ends came to 8 bases. Looked up from germline, CDR1 is SGHNT and CDR2 is YENEEA. The CDR3 coding sequence is TGTGCCAGCAGCTACTCGATTAGCACAGATACGCAGTATTTT. Its protein is CASSYSISTDTQYF.

In DNA, the CDR3 is TGTGCCAGCAGGAATAGCTACAATGAGCAGTTCTTC. Its translation: CASRNSYNEQFF. The rearrangement links TRBV7-3 to TRBJ2-1; D gene unclear. Germline V gene data show CDR1 as SGHTA and CDR2 as FQGTGA. There are 12 residues in the CDR3. Trimming stripped 6 bases from V and 3 bases from J, with 6 bases between. Full variable domain (outside the CDR3, taken from reference TRBV7-3 and TRBJ2-1): GAGVSQTPSNKVTEKGKYVELRCDPISGHTALYWYRQSLGQGPEFLIYFQGTGAADDSGLPNDRFFAVRPEGSVSTLKIQRTERGDSAVYLCASRNSYNEQFFGPGTRLTVL.

V and J are TRBV10-3 and TRBJ1-4; 10 nucleotides match TRBD1. The CDR3 totals 13 residues. Trimming at V came to 10 bases and at J to 8 bases, leaving 7 bases not matched to a gene. Germline CDR1 is ENHRY and CDR2 is SYGVKD. CDR3 nucleotides: TGTGCCACTTCGGGACAGGGGCTGGAAAAACTGTTTTTT. It codes for CATSGQGLEKLFF.

The chain recombines TRBV2 with TRBJ1-2; TRBD1 might be the D (6 bases). V lost 6 bases to trimming and J lost 2 bases, with 10 bases between them. CDR3 length equals 13 residues. Germline V gene lookup returns CDR1 SNHLY and CDR2 FYNNEI. The CDR3 coding sequence is TGTGCCAGCAGGGGTGGACAGAACTATGGCTACACCTTC. It translates to CASRGGQNYGYTF.

V is TRBV27 and J is TRBJ1-4; D remains ambiguous. The CDR3 has 16 residues. Germline CDR1 is MNHEY and CDR2 is SMNVEV (reference sequence). V lost 2 bases and J 8 bases, leaving 18 bases between the germline ends. The CDR3: CASSLNVMRVEEKLFF. The CDR3 DNA reads as TGTGCCAGCAGTTTAAATGTAATGAGGGTAGAGGAAAAACTGTTTTTT.

This chain uses TRBV5-6 with TRBJ2-3; 8 bases fit TRBD1. Germline V CDR1 and CDR2: SGHDT, YYEEEE. This CDR3 is built from 15 residues. V dropped 1 base and J dropped 2; count of bases not matched to a gene: 3. The CDR3 DNA follows: TGTGCCAGCAGCTTGCTGCAGGGGGCCACAGATACGCAGTATTTT. Its translation: CASSLLQGATDTQYF.